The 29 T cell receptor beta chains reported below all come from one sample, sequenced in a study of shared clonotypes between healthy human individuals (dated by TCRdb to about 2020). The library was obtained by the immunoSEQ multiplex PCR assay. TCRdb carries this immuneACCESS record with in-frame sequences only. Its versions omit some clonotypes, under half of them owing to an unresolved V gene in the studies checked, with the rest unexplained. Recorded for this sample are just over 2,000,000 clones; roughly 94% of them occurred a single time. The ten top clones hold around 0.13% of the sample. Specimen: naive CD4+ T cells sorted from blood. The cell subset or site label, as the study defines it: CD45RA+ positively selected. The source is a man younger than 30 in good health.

The CDR3 DNA follows: TGTGCCAGCAGTTTATTGGACAGGGGAGAATACAATGAGCAGTTCTTC. This gives the protein CASSLLDRGEYNEQFF. V usage is TRBV28 and J usage is TRBJ2-1; 9 bases are a match to TRBD1. The CDR3 totals 16 residues. Looked up from germline, CDR1 is MDHEN and CDR2 is SYDVKM. V shed 1 base, J shed 4 bases, and the junction held 5 bases outside the gene matches.

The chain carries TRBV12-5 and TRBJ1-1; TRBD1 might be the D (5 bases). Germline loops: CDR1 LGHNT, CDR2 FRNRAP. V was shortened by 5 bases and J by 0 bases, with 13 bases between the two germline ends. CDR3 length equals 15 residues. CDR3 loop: CASGPRDGLNTEAFF. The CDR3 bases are TGTGCTAGTGGTCCGCGGGACGGATTGAACACTGAAGCTTTCTTT. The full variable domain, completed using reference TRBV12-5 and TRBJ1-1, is DARVTQTPRHKVTEMGQEVTMRCQPILGHNTVFWYRQTMMQGLELLAYFRNRAPLDDSGMPKDRFSAEMPDATLATLKIQPSEPRDSAVYFCASGPRDGLNTEAFFGQGTRLTVV.

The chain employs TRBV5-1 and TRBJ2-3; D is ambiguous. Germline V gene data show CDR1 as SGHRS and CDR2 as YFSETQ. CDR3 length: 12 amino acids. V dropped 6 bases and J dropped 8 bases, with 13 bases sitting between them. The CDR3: CASTPDSGTQYF. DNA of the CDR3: TGCGCCAGCACCCCCGATAGTGGTACGCAGTATTTT.

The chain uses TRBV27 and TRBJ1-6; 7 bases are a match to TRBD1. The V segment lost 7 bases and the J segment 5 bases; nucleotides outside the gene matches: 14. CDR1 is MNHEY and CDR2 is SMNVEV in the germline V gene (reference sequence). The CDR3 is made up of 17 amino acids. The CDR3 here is CASNSPSRTGDNSPLHF. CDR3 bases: TGTGCCAGCAATTCGCCTTCGAGGACAGGCGATAATTCACCCCTCCACTTT.

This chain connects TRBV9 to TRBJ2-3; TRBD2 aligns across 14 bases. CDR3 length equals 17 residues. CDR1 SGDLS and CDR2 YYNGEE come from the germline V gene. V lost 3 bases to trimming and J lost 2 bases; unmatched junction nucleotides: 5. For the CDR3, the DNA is TGTGCCAGCAGCGCCGTGGGACTAGCGGGAGTCACAGATACGCAGTATTTT. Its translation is CASSAVGLAGVTDTQYF.

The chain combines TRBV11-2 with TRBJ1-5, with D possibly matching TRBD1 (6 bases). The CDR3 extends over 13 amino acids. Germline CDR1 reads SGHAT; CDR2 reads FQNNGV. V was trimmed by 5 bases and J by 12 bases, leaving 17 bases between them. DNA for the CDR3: TGTGCCAGCAGCCCGGGGGGCGGATGGAGCCAGCATTTT. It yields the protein CASSPGGGWSQHF.

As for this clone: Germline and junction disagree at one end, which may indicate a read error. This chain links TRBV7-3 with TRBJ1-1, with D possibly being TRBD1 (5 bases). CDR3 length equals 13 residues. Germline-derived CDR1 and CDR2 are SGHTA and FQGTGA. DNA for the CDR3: TGTGCCAGTAGCTTAGGGGAGGGGACTGAAGCTTTCTTT. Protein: CASSLGEGTEAFF.

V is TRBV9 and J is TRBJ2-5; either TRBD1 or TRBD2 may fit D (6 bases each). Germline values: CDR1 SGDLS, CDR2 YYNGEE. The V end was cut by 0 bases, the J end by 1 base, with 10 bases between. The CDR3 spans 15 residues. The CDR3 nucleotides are TGTGCCAGCAGCGTAGGGAGGGGGTCCCAAGAGACCCAGTACTTC. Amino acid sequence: CASSVGRGSQETQYF.

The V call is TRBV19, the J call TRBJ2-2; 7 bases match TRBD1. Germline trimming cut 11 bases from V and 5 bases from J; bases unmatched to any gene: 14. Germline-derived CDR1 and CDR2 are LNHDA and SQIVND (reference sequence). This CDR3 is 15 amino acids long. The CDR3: CALTLRDRKTGELFF. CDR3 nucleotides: TGTGCCCTTACGCTCCGGGACAGAAAAACCGGGGAGCTGTTTTTT.

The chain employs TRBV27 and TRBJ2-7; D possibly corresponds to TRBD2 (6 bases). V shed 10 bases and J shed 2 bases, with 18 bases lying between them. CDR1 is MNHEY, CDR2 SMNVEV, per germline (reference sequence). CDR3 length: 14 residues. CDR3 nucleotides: TGTGCCACCTCCTATCGGGGAGGTACCTACGAGCAGTACTTC. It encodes CATSYRGGTYEQYF.

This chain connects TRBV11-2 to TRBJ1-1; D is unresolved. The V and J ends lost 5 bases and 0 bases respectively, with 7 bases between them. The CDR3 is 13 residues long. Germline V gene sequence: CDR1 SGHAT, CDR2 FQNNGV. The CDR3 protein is CASSPSMNTEAFF. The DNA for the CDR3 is TGTGCCAGCAGCCCCTCAATGAACACTGAAGCTTTCTTT.

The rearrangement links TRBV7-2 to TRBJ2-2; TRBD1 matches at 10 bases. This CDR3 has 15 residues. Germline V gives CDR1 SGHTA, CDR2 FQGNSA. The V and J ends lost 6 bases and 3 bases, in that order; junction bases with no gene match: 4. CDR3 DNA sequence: TGTGCCAGCAGACCGGGACAGGGGTACACCGGGGAGCTGTTTTTT. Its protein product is CASRPGQGYTGELFF.

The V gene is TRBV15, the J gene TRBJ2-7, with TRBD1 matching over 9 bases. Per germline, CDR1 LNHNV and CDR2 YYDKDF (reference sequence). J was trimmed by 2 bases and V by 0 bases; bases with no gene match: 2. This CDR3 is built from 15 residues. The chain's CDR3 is CATSRDGDRAYEQYF. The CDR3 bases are TGTGCCACCAGCAGAGACGGGGACAGGGCCTACGAGCAGTACTTC.

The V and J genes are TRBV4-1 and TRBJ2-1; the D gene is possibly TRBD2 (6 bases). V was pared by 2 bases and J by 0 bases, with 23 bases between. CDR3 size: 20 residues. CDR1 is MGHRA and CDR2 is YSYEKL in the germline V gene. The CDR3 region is CASSQKLTSLGLYSYNEQFF. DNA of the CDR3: TGCGCCAGCAGCCAAAAACTGACTAGTCTAGGCCTCTACTCCTACAATGAGCAGTTCTTC.

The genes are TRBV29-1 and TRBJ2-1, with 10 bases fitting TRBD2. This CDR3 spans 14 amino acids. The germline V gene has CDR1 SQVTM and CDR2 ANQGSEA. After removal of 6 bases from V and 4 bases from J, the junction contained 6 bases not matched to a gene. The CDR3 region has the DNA TGCAGCGTAGGAGCGGGGGGGTATTACAATGAGCAGTTCTTC. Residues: CSVGAGGYYNEQFF.

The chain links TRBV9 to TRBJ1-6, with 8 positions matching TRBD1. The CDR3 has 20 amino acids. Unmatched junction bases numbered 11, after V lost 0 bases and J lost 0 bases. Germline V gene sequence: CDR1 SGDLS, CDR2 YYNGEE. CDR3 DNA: TGTGCCAGCAGCGTAGAGTCCCTCCGACAGGGGAGCTCCTATAATTCACCCCTCCACTTT. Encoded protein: CASSVESLRQGSSYNSPLHF.

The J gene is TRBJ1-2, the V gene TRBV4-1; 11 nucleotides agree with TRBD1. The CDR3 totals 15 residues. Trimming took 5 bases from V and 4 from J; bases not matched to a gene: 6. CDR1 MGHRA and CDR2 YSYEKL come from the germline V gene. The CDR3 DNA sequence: TGCGCCAGCAGCTCGCCGGGACAGGGGGTCTATGGCTACACCTTC. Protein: CASSSPGQGVYGYTF.

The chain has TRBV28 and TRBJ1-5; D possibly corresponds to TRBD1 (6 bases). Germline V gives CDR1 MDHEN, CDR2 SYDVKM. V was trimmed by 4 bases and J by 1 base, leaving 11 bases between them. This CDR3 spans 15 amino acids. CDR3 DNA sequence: TGTGCCAGCAGTTCACAGGACAGAAGCAATCAGCCCCAGCATTTT. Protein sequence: CASSSQDRSNQPQHF.

For the CDR3, the DNA is TGCGCCAGCAGCCCAACATCACCGGGACAGGTAGAAGCTTTCTTT. It yields the protein CASSPTSPGQVEAFF. The chain couples TRBV5-1 to TRBJ1-1, with 8 bases matching TRBD1. Germline values: CDR1 SGHRS, CDR2 YFSETQ. The V segment lost 4 bases and the J segment 8 bases; nucleotides outside the gene matches: 13. The CDR3 consists of 15 residues.

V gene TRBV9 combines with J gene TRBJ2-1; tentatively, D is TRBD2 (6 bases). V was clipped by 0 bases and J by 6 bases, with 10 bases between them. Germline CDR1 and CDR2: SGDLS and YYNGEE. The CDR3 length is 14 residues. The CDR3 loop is CASSVVGGSNEQFF. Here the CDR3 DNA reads TGTGCCAGCAGCGTAGTCGGGGGATCCAATGAGCAGTTCTTC.

DNA for the CDR3: TGTGCCAGCAGCCCCCCGAAAGACGGGTACGAGCAGTACTTC. As protein: CASSPPKDGYEQYF. This sequence joins TRBV7-3 and TRBJ2-7; the D is unclear. Germline values: CDR1 SGHTA, CDR2 FQGTGA. Deletions cut 5 bases from V and 4 bases from J, with 15 bases between. This CDR3 has 14 amino acids.

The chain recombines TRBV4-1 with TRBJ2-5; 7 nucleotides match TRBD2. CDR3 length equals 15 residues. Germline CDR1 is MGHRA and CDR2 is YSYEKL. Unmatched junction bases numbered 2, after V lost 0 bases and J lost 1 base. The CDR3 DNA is TGCGCCAGCAGCCAAGAACGGGGGGTCCAAGAGACCCAGTACTTC. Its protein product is CASSQERGVQETQYF.

CDR3 coding DNA: TGTGCCAGCAGCACCGAGGTGGGCAGCGATTACGAGCAGTACTTC. Amino acids: CASSTEVGSDYEQYF. The rearrangement uses TRBV7-2 and TRBJ2-7; D is uncertain. Germline assignment: CDR1 SGHTA and CDR2 FQGNSA. With 5 bases removed from V and 4 bases from J, the gap between germline ends came to 18 bases. The length of the CDR3 is 15 residues.

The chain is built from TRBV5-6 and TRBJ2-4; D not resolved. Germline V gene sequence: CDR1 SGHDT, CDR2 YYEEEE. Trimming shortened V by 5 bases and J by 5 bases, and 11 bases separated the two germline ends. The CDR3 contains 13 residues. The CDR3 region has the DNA TGTGCCAGCAGTACTCGGGTAGAAAACATTCAGTACTTC. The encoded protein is CASSTRVENIQYF.

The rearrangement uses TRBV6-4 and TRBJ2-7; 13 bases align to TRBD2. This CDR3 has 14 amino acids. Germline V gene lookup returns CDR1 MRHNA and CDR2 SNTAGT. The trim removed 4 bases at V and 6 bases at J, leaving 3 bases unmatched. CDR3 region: CASSAGLAGAEQYF. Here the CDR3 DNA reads TGTGCCAGCAGTGCAGGACTAGCGGGAGCCGAGCAGTACTTC.

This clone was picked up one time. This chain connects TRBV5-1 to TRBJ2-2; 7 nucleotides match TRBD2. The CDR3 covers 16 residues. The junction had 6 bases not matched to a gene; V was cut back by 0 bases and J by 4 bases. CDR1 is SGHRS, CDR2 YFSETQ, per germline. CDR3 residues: CASSLDAGASTGELFF. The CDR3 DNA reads TGCGCCAGCAGCTTGGACGCGGGAGCGAGCACCGGGGAGCTGTTTTTT.

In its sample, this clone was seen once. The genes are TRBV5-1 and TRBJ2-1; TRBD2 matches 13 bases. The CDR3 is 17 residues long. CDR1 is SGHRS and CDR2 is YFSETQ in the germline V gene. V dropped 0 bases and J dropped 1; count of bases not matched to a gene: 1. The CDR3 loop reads CASSLGGLAGSYNEQFF. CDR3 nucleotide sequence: TGCGCCAGCAGCTTGGGGGGACTAGCGGGATCCTACAATGAGCAGTTCTTC.

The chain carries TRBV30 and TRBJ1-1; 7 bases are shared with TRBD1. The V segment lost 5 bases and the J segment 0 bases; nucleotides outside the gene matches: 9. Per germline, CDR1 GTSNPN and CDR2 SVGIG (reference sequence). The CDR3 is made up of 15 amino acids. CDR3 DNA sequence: TGTGCCTGGGGGCCCCCTGGGACAGTGAACACTGAAGCTTTCTTT. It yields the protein CAWGPPGTVNTEAFF.

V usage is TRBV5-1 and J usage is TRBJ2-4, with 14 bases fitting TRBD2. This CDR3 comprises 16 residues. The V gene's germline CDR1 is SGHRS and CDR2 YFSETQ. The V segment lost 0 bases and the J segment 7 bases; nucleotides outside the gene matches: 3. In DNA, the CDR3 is TGCGCCAGCAGCTTGGCGGGGACTAGCGGGAGTAACATTCAGTACTTC. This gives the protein CASSLAGTSGSNIQYF.